Reported below is one T cell receptor (beta chain). Losses at the gene ends were 2 bases for V and 4 bases for J; bases not matched to a gene: 8. Germline CDR1 reads SGHTS; CDR2 reads YDEGEE. This CDR3 is built from 15 residues. Individuals selected for sequencing had exhibited CD8+CD57+ cell expansion on flow cytometry. The patients, all of them, had severe acquired aplastic anemia. The sample originates from a study of CD8+CD57+ T cells in acquired aplastic anemia. Profiles of TCR beta VDJ and CDR3 were generated from a genomic DNA template. TCRdb ran MiXCR on the reads and lists one entry per CDR3 protein. The table has under 500,000 distinct CDR3 sequences, more than 25% seen once.

The chain carries TRBV5-8 and TRBJ2-7; 8 positions match TRBD1. Sequenced input: sorted CD4+, CD8+, or CD8+CD57+ T cells (not recorded which) from PBMCs. This TCR was sampled from a human donor with aplastic anemia. CDR3 bases: TGTGCCAGCAGCTTTTTTAGGACAGGGTCGTACGAGCAGTACTTC. Protein product: CASSFFRTGSYEQYF.